This T cell receptor beta chain was identified during a study of blood T cell repertoires in COVID-19. Study processing details: Using reference gene primer amplification, nucleated cell counts were estimated. TCRdb's table, derived via immunoSEQ multiplex PCR, lists solely in-frame clones and lacks some. That table is the source of V, J and clone size, and D and trimming were worked out from the DNA. The sample gives under 150,000 clones, roughly 84% of which show up once; more than 3% is in the top ten. V shed 3 bases and J 5 bases; nucleotides not matched to a gene: 3. Germline V lookup: CDR1 SGDLS, CDR2 YYNGEE. The CDR3 sequence is 15 residues long.

This clonotype was obtained from a man aged 40-49 years with acute or convalescent COVID-19. This chain joins TRBV9 and TRBJ2-3, with 13 bases fitting TRBD2. Sequencing input: peripheral blood. The CDR3 loop is CASSGGTSGVDTQYF. For the CDR3, the DNA is TGTGCCAGCAGCGGGGGGACTAGCGGGGTAGATACGCAGTATTTT.